The source of this T cell receptor beta chain is a study of blood T cell repertoires in COVID-19. The germline gives CDR1 SGHVS, CDR2 FQNEAQ. The V and J ends lost 6 bases and 6 bases respectively, with 17 bases between them. CDR3 size: 14 residues. In the study's own analysis: Reference gene primer amplification gave estimated nucleated cell counts. Profiled with immunoSEQ multiplex PCR; TCRdb holds only in-frame clones, not every one. That table supplies the V and J calls and clone size; D and trimming were determined from the DNA. The sample consists of some 140,000 clones, over 60% of them appearing once.

The receptor comes from a man older than 75 with acute or convalescent COVID-19. J is TRBJ1-1 and V is TRBV7-8; possible D gene TRBD1, 5 bases. Sequenced material: peripheral blood. The chain's CDR3 is CASSPIAGVSEAFF. As DNA, the CDR3 is TGTGCCAGCAGTCCTATTGCGGGGGTATCTGAAGCTTTCTTT.